The text below deals with one TCR beta chain. Its antigen has not been determined. No per-base quality is available; no much larger clone lies one base away. This specimen belongs to a study of blood T cell repertoires in COVID-19 (TCRdb year 2020). Study-level background: The collaborator samples originated in the United States, Italy and Spain and spanned the acute and convalescent phases of COVID-19. The prospective study material was composed of cDNA or gDNA derived from T cells, B-cell-depleted T cells, or PBMCs. The dataset comprised deeply sampled blood TCRbeta repertoires from subjects exposed to, actively infected with, or recovered from COVID-19. The repertoires were released in a freely available public database intended as a resource for research on the immune response to SARS-CoV-2. The samples were drawn from the first 160 participants of the ongoing ImmuneRACE study and from over a thousand subjects provided by 6 global collaborators. A de-identified subject ID, COVID-19 status, age in years and sex were almost always included in the sample metadata. HLA class I and class II types, where available, came from metadata supplied by the sample provider rather than from assay-based typing.

TCRbeta CDR3 regions were amplified from genomic DNA using the immunoSEQ Assay, a bias-controlled multiplex PCR. Per the authors' processing: Within the assay, amplification of reference gene primers was used to estimate how many nucleated cells each sample contained. To quantify the absolute abundance of each unique TCRbeta CDR3 rearrangement, sequence reads were collapsed and filtered. For each sample, productive Simpson clonality was calculated as the square root of Simpson's diversity index across productive rearrangements. This is the immuneACCESS table as TCRdb keeps it, with only in-frame sequences that have V and J called. A part of the clones is gone; compared with another copy, unresolved V genes explain less than half, and the rest is unexplained. The DNA gave D and trimming, while V, J and clone size come from that table. In all, the sample holds roughly 43,000 clones, and about four fifths of those were seen once. Approximately 4.4% of the sample is held by the ten biggest clonotypes.

General conclusions and limits of the study: Clinical and demographic metadata were provided uncurated, with the amount varying by source and participant.

Each collaborating institution followed its own protocols to collect whole blood in K2EDTA tubes. For TCRbeta analysis, collaborators shipped samples in one of three forms: frozen whole blood, isolated PBMCs, or DNA extracted from either of those sample types. Sequencing was done on a sample of peripheral blood. The receptor comes from an older woman with acute or convalescent COVID-19.

The CDR3 here reads CASSQDSGLAGGYGETQYF. The bases read TGCGCCAGCAGCCAAGATTCGGGACTAGCGGGAGGCTACGGGGAGACCCAGTACTTC. This receptor chain uses TRBV4-1 and TRBJ2-5, and 15 junctional nucleotides match TRBD2. The germline V gene specifies MGHRA as CDR1 and YSYEKL as CDR2. Including the terminal cysteine and phenylalanine, the CDR3 comprises 19 residues. The retained sequence is limited to the CDR3, 57 bases, with the frame set at the first base. V is pruned by 0 bases and J by 5 bases, leaving 10 bases of the junction without a gene match.